This record covers a single TCR beta chain. This sample was included in a study of cytomegalovirus exposure and HLA in healthy donors. It was with 60 Vbeta and 13 Jbeta primers that the PCR ran. Sequenced by immunoSEQ multiplex PCR; TCRdb stores in-frame clones only, minus some. Counted here are about 130,000 clones, roughly 84% occurring once; the ten biggest clones make up roughly 2.5%. The germline CDR1 and CDR2 sequences are LNHDA and SQIVND (reference sequence). V was trimmed by 5 bases and J by 9 bases, leaving 14 bases between them. The CDR3 contains 14 residues. This sequence joins TRBV19 and TRBJ1-6, with D unclear. The receptor comes from a man in his forties or fifties in good health and CMV-seronegative. The sequencing input was PBMCs. The DNA of the CDR3 is TGTGCCAGTAGTGTCAGATCGCCTAGTTCACCCCTCCACTTT. It yields the protein CASSVRSPSSPLHF.